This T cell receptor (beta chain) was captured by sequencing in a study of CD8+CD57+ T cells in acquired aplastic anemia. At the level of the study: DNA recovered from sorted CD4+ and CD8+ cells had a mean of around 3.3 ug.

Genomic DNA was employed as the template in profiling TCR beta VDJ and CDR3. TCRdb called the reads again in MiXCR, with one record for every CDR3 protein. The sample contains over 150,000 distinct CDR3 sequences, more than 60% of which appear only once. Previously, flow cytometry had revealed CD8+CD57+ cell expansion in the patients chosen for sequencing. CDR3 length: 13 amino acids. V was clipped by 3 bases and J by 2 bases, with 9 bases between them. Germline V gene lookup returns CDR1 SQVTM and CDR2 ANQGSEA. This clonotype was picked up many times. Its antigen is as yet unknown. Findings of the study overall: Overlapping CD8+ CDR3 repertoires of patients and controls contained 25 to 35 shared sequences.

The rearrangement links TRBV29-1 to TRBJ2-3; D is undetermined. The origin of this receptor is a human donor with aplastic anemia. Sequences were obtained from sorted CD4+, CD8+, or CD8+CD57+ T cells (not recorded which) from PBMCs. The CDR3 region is CSVEHAHTDTQYF. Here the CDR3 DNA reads TGCAGCGTTGAGCACGCACACACAGATACGCAGTATTTT.